A single sample gave rise to the 7 T cell receptor beta chains below, sequenced in a study of cytomegalovirus exposure and HLA in healthy donors. PCR primers comprised 60 Vbeta and 13 Jbeta primers. Clones were sequenced by immunoSEQ multiplex PCR, and TCRdb holds only the in-frame ones, with some missing. The sample data list tens of thousands of clones. Sequencing used PBMCs. The source of these receptors is a man in his fifties or sixties in good health and CMV-seropositive.

The chain employs TRBV18 and TRBJ2-2; 8 bases match TRBD1. The J segment lost 1 base and the V segment lost 5 bases, leaving 6 bases of the junction unmatched. The CDR3 contains 16 residues. Germline lookup yields CDR1 KGHSH and CDR2 LQKENI. Here the CDR3 reads CASSSNDRGNTGELFF. The CDR3 nucleotides read TGTGCCAGCTCATCCAACGACAGGGGGAACACCGGGGAGCTGTTTTTT.

The gene calls are TRBV10-1 and TRBJ2-7; a weak D match, TRBD2 (7 bases). V was cut by 7 bases and J by 0 bases, with 19 bases left in between. The CDR3 sequence is 16 residues long. From germline, CDR1 is WNHNN and CDR2 SYGVQD (reference sequence). The DNA of the CDR3 is TGCGCCAGCACCATTAAAGGGGGGGTTCCCTCCTACGAGCAGTACGTC. It translates to CASTIKGGVPSYEQYV.

The chain combines TRBV5-5 with TRBJ1-2; D remains unclear. Germline V lookup: CDR1 SGHKS, CDR2 YYEKEE (reference sequence). Trimming removed 4 bases from V and 0 bases from J, with 10 bases in between. This CDR3 has 14 amino acids. CDR3 nucleotides: TGTGCCAGCAGCCGGGATCTAACTAACTATGGCTACACCTTC. Translation: CASSRDLTNYGYTF.

The chain is built from TRBV9 and TRBJ2-2; 8 bases line up with TRBD2. V dropped 0 bases and J dropped 5; count of bases not matched to a gene: 3. CDR3 length: 15 residues. Germline V gives CDR1 SGDLS, CDR2 YYNGEE. CDR3 DNA: TGTGCCAGCAGCGTAGGACTAGCGTGGACCGGGGAGCTGTTTTTT. It specifies CASSVGLAWTGELFF.

The chain uses TRBV7-2 and TRBJ1-3, with 7 bases matching TRBD1. From germline, CDR1 is SGHTA and CDR2 FQGNSA. Losses at the gene ends were 1 base for V and 0 bases for J; bases not matched to a gene: 9. There are 18 residues in the CDR3. CDR3 in amino acids: CASSLGAGGTVSGNTIYF. As DNA, the CDR3 is TGTGCCAGCAGCTTAGGGGCAGGGGGAACTGTCTCTGGAAACACCATATATTTT.

V gene TRBV7-9 combines with J gene TRBJ2-7; no firm D call. Trimming pared 0 bases from V and 6 bases from J, leaving 12 bases between. This CDR3 is 14 amino acids long. Per germline, CDR1 SEHNR and CDR2 FQNEAQ (reference sequence). The CDR3 bases are TGTGCCAGCAGCTTAGCCGCGGAAGAAGGCGAGCAGTACGTC. This translates into CASSLAAEEGEQYV.

The rearrangement uses TRBV27 and TRBJ2-7, with 7 bases that match TRBD1. Trimming took 4 bases from V and 6 from J; bases not matched to a gene: 9. The CDR3 contains 14 residues. In germline, CDR1 is MNHEY, CDR2 SMNVEV (reference sequence). CDR3 protein: CASSSQDRLREQYF. The CDR3 region has the DNA TGTGCCAGCAGTTCACAGGACAGGCTACGCGAGCAGTACTTC.